These 11 T cell receptor beta chains originate from one sample sequenced in a study of blood T cells in healthy people across ages. Using a J-beta primer mix together with a sample-barcoded 5' primer, a second PCR was run for about 7 to 12 cycles. Using its own MiXCR run on the 5' RACE reads, TCRdb lists one record per CDR3 protein. This sample has 1.6 million or so distinct CDR3 sequences; roughly a third occur once, and the top ten carry roughly 12%. Sequencing used blood. Receptors originate from a woman aged 30 to 39 in good health.

This clonotype appeared many times. The gene calls are TRBV29-1 and TRBJ2-1; TRBD2 is a possible D gene (6 bases). V was cut by 3 bases and J by 4 bases, with 10 bases left in between. The CDR3 sequence is 13 residues long. The V gene's germline CDR1 is SQVTM and CDR2 ANQGSEA. The CDR3 coding sequence is TGCAGCGTTGATCTAGCGAGTTACAATGAGCAGTTCTTC. Translated, it gives CSVDLASYNEQFF.

This clonotype was counted only a few times. The V gene is TRBV6-2 or TRBV6-3, the J gene TRBJ2-7; 12 bases line up with TRBD2. This CDR3 is built from 15 residues. The germline V gene has CDR1 MNHEY and CDR2 SVGEGT. J was trimmed by 4 bases and V by 4 bases; bases with no gene match: 5. This CDR3 is CASSFSSGRAYEQYF. The CDR3 DNA sequence: TGTGCCAGCAGTTTCTCTAGCGGGAGGGCGTACGAGCAGTACTTC.

This clonotype came up once. V is TRBV6-1 and J is TRBJ1-5; 8 positions agree with TRBD1. Germline trimming cut 2 bases from V and 9 bases from J; bases unmatched to any gene: 21. There are 19 residues in the CDR3. Germline V gene data show CDR1 as MNHNS and CDR2 as SASEGT. CDR3 sequence: CASSESLQGTGFQSSPQHF. CDR3 sequence (DNA): TGTGCCAGCAGTGAAAGCCTCCAAGGGACAGGTTTTCAGAGTTCGCCCCAGCATTTT.

The sample holds many counts of this clonotype. The CDR3, as DNA: TGTGCCAGCTACGACCGGGACAGGTTCCACGAGCAGTACTTC. Residues: CASYDRDRFHEQYF. The chain couples TRBV5-6 to TRBJ2-7, with 8 nucleotides matching TRBD1. V lost 7 bases and J lost 5; bases outside the gene matches: 11. Germline CDR1 reads SGHDT; CDR2 reads YYEEEE. The CDR3 loop spans 14 amino acids.

The genes are TRBV28 and TRBJ1-2; TRBD1 is a possible D gene (5 bases). Germline values: CDR1 MDHEN, CDR2 SYDVKM. V lost 7 bases and J lost 8, with 17 bases in between. CDR3 length equals 13 residues. CDR3 nucleotides: TGTGCCAGCACCCTGGGACGGGGGGGAGGCTACACCTTC. Amino acid sequence: CASTLGRGGGYTF.

The chain recombines TRBV9 with TRBJ2-1; 11 bases map to TRBD2. The CDR3 is made up of 20 amino acids. Germline CDR1 is SGDLS and CDR2 is YYNGEE. J was trimmed by 2 bases and V by 1 base; bases with no gene match: 14. The CDR3 region has the DNA TGTGCCAGCAGCGTACATACACTAGCGGGGGTGGGCGGCCCCTACAATGAGCAGTTCTTC. As protein: CASSVHTLAGVGGPYNEQFF.

The rearrangement uses TRBV10-3 and TRBJ2-5; 7 bases map to TRBD2. Germline CDR1 is ENHRY and CDR2 is SYGVKD. The V segment lost 5 bases and the J segment 2 bases; nucleotides outside the gene matches: 5. The CDR3 is 14 residues long. The CDR3 DNA reads as TGTGCCATCAGTTCGTCTAGCGGACAAGAGACCCAGTACTTC. As protein: CAISSSSGQETQYF.

This clonotype occurred a few times. J is TRBJ2-3 and V is TRBV7-8; D ambiguous. The V gene lost 2 bases and the J gene lost 4 bases, with 13 bases spanning the gap. The germline gives CDR1 SGHVS, CDR2 FQNEAQ. This CDR3 spans 15 amino acids. The CDR3 loop is CASSLYGFDADTQYF. The CDR3 DNA is TGTGCCAGCAGCTTATACGGGTTTGACGCAGATACGCAGTATTTT.

The gene calls are TRBV4-2 and TRBJ2-5; TRBD1 or TRBD2 may be the D gene (5 bases each). The V end lost 0 bases, the J end lost 5 bases, and 16 bases lay between the germline ends. This CDR3 spans 16 amino acids. Germline loops: CDR1 LGHNA, CDR2 YNFKEQ. The CDR3 loop is CASSQEGALGGETQYF. CDR3 in DNA: TGTGCCAGCAGCCAAGAAGGGGCACTGGGCGGGGAGACCCAGTACTTC.

This clonotype turned up a few times. Just one base apart from a much larger clone, this may be a read error. V gene TRBV25-1 combines with J gene TRBJ2-1; possibly TRBD2 for D (5 bases). The CDR3 is 13 residues long. Trimming took 6 bases from V and 4 from J, leaving 10 bases between them. Germline V gene sequence: CDR1 MGHDK, CDR2 SYGVNS. CDR3: CASRESGYNEQFF. In DNA form, the CDR3 reads TGTGCCAGCAGGGAAAGCGGATACAATGAGCAGTTCTTC.

This clonotype was seen only a few times. The chain joins TRBV12-3 or TRBV12-4 to TRBJ2-2; D possibly corresponds to TRBD2 (7 bases). The CDR3 is made up of 16 amino acids. Between the trimmed V and J ends, which lost 6 bases and 1 base, there was a span of 15 bases. The CDR3 protein is CASSRPGEGNTGELFF. CDR3 in DNA: TGTGCCAGCAGCCGGCCAGGGGAGGGGAACACCGGGGAGCTGTTTTTT.